The 7 T cell receptor beta chains presented below share a single source sample, sequenced in a study of T cell responses to AZD1222 COVID-19 vaccine (dated by TCRdb to the early 2020s). The sample's time point, from its label and the paper: baseline before first vaccination. Per the publication, the treatment or condition label means: meningococcal conjugate vaccine given as trial control. The receptor library was made with the immunoSEQ multiplex PCR assay. TCRdb took over this immuneACCESS table, retaining in-frame rearrangements with V and J assigned. Such tables are incomplete; in checked studies, under half of the missing clones stem from an unresolved V gene, and the remainder is unexplained. This sample has about 150,000 clones in its table, and around 88% of those were observed once. About 3.2% of the sample is taken by the ten largest. Sequencing used peripheral blood, obtained on day 0 of MenACWY control vaccination. These receptors were taken from an adult in good health.

CDR3 sequence (DNA): TGCAGCGTCCAGACAGGGCTGAACACTGAAGCTTTCTTT. Amino acid sequence: CSVQTGLNTEAFF. The gene calls are TRBV29-1 and TRBJ1-1; 7 bases fit TRBD1. The CDR3 sequence is 13 residues long. J lost 0 bases, V lost 6 bases, and 4 bases had no gene match. Germline V gene data show CDR1 as SQVTM and CDR2 as ANQGSEA.

The rearrangement links TRBV6-2 or TRBV6-3 to TRBJ1-5, with D unresolved. V was shortened by 3 bases and J by 6 bases, with 6 bases between the two germline ends. This CDR3 is 12 amino acids long. Germline V CDR1 and CDR2: MNHEY, SVGEGT. The CDR3 loop is CASSYGFQPQHF. The CDR3 nucleotides read TGTGCCAGCAGTTATGGATTTCAGCCCCAGCATTTT.

This chain links TRBV6-1 with TRBJ1-3; no clear D gene. V lost 2 bases and J 3 bases, leaving 5 bases between the germline ends. Germline V gene sequence: CDR1 MNHNS, CDR2 SASEGT. The CDR3 length is 13 residues. The CDR3 bases are TGTGCCAGCAGTGAATGGGGTGGAAACACCATATATTTT. Translated: CASSEWGGNTIYF.

The V gene is TRBV5-4, the J gene TRBJ1-3, with no clear D. The germline V and J ends were trimmed by 0 bases and 3 bases, with 10 bases remaining between them. This CDR3 has 15 residues. CDR1 and CDR2 from the germline V gene are SGHNT and YYREEE (reference sequence). The CDR3 loop is CASSLELGDGNTIYF. In DNA form, the CDR3 reads TGTGCCAGCAGCTTGGAACTGGGAGATGGAAACACCATATATTTT.

This chain uses TRBV18 with TRBJ1-2; TRBD1 aligns across 7 bases. CDR1 is KGHSH, CDR2 LQKENI, per germline. The CDR3 extends over 17 amino acids. The junction had 11 bases not matched to a gene; V was cut back by 2 bases and J by 2 bases. Here the CDR3 reads CASSPSLFAGQNYGYTF. DNA of the CDR3: TGTGCCAGCTCACCATCACTTTTCGCGGGACAGAACTATGGCTACACCTTC. Full variable domain (remainder filled in from reference TRBV18 and TRBJ1-2): NAGVMQNPRHLVRRRGQEARLRCSPMKGHSHVYWYRQLPEEGLKFMVYLQKENIIDESGMPKERFSAEFPKEGPSILRIQQVVRGDSAAYFCASSPSLFAGQNYGYTFGSGTRLTVV.

This clone was seen a single time. This rearrangement joins TRBV7-2 to TRBJ2-5; D gene unclear. CDR3 length: 15 residues. Germline CDR1 reads SGHTA; CDR2 reads FQGNSA. With 2 bases removed from V and 5 bases from J, the gap between germline ends came to 15 bases. The CDR3 DNA reads TGTGCCAGCAGCTTAACTCTAACGGTGGGGGAGACCCAGTACTTC. As protein: CASSLTLTVGETQYF.

The gene calls are TRBV19 and TRBJ1-1; D not resolved. The CDR3 has 14 residues. Deletions cut 4 bases from V and 3 bases from J, with 12 bases between. The V gene's germline CDR1 is LNHDA and CDR2 SQIVND (reference sequence). CDR3 in DNA: TGTGCCAGTAGTACATTACAGCGGTACACTGAAGCTTTCTTT. As protein: CASSTLQRYTEAFF.